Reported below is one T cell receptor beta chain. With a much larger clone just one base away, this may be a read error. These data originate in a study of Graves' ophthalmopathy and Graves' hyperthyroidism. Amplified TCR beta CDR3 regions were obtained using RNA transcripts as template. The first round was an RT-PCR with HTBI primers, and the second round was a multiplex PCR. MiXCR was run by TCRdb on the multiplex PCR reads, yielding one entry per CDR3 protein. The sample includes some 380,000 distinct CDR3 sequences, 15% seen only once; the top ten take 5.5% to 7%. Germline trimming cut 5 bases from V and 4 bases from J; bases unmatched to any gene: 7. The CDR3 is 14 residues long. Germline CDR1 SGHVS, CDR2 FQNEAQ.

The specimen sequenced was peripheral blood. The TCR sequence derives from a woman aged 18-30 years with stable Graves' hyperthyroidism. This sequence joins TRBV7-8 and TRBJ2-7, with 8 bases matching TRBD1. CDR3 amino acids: CASSPLDRAYEQYV. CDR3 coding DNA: TGTGCCAGCAGCCCCCTGGACAGGGCTTACGAGCAGTACGTC.